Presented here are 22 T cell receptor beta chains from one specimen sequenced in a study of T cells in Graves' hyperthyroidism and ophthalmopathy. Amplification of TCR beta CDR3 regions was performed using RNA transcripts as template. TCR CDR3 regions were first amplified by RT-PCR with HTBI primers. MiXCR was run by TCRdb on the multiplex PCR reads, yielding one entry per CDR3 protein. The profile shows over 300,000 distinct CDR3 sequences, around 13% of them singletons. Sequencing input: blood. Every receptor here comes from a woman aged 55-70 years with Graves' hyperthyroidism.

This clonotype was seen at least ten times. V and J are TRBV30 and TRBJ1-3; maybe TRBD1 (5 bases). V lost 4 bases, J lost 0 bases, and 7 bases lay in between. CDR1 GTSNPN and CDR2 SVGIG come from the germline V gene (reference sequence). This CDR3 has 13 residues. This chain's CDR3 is CAWTGSSGNTIYF. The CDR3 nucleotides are TGTGCCTGGACAGGGAGCTCTGGAAACACCATATATTTT.

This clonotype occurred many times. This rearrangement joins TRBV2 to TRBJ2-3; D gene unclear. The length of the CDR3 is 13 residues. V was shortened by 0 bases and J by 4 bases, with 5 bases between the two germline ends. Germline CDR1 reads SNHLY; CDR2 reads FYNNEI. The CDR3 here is CASSEARADTQYF. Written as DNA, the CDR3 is TGTGCCAGCAGTGAAGCGCGTGCAGATACGCAGTATTTT.

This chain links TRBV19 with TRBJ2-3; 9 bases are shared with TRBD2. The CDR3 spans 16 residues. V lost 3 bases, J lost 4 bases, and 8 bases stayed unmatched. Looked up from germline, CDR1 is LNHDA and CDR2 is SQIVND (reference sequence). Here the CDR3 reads CASSMAGGPRADTQYF. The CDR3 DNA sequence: TGTGCCAGTAGTATGGCGGGAGGGCCAAGGGCAGATACGCAGTATTTT. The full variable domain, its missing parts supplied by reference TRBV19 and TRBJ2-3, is DGGITQSPKYLFRKEGQNVTLSCEQNLNHDAMYWYRQDPGQGLRLIYYSQIVNDFQKGDIAEGYSVSREKKESFPLTVTSAQKNPTAFYLCASSMAGGPRADTQYFGPGTRLTVL.

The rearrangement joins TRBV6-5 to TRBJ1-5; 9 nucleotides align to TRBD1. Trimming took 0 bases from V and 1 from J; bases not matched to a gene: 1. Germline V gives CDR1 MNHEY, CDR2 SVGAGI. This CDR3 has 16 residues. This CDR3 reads CASSYSDRGSNQPQHF. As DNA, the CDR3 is TGTGCCAGCAGTTACTCGGACAGGGGAAGCAATCAGCCCCAGCATTTT.

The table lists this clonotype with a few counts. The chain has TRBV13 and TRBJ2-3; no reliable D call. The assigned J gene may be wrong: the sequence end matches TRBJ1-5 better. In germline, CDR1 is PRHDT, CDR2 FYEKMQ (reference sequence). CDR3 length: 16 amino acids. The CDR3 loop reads CASRRLAEHGRVTQHF. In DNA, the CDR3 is TGTGCCAGCAGGCGACTAGCGGAACATGGCCGGGTTACGCAGCATTTT.

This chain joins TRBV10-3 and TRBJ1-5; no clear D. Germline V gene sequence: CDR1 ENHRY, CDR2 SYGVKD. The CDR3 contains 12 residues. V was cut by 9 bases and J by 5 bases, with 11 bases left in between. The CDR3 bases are TGTGCCATGTGTCCGGTACATCAGCCCCAGCATTTT. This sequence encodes CAMCPVHQPQHF.

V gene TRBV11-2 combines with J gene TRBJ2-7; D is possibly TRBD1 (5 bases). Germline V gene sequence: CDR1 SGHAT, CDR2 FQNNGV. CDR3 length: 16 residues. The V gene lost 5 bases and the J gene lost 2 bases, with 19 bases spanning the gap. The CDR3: CASSQGRAGRTYEQYF. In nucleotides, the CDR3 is TGTGCCAGCAGCCAAGGTCGGGCAGGGCGGACCTACGAGCAGTACTTC.

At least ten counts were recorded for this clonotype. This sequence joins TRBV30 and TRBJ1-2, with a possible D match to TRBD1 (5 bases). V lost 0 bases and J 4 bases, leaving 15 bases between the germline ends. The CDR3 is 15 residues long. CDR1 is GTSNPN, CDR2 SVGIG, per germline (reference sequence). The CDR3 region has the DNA TGTGCCTGGAGTGTACTTTTGGGCAGGGCCTATGGCTACACCTTC. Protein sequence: CAWSVLLGRAYGYTF.

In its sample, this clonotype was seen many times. The CDR3 DNA sequence: TGTGCCATCAGTGAGTCGAGGACAGACGAGCAGTACTTC. It specifies CAISESRTDEQYF. The chain has TRBV10-3 and TRBJ2-7, with D perhaps TRBD1 (6 bases). CDR3 length equals 13 residues. The germline V and J ends were trimmed by 0 bases and 5 bases, with 8 bases remaining between them. CDR1 ENHRY and CDR2 SYGVKD come from the germline V gene.

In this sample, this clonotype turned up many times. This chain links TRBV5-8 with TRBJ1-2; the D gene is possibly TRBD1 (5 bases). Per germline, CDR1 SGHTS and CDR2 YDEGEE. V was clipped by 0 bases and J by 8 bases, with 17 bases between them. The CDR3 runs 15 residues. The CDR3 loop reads CASSLADSPFGGYTF. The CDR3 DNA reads TGTGCCAGCAGCTTGGCCGACAGCCCCTTTGGAGGCTACACCTTC.

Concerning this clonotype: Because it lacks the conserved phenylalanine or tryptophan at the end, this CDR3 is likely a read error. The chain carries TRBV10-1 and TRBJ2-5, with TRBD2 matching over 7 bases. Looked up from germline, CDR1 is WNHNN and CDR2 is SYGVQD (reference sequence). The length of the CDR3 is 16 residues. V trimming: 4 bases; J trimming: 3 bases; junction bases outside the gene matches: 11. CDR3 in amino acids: CASSGGKVSGKETQYS. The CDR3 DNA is TGCGCCAGCAGTGGGGGTAAAGTCAGCGGGAAAGAGACCCAGTACTCC.

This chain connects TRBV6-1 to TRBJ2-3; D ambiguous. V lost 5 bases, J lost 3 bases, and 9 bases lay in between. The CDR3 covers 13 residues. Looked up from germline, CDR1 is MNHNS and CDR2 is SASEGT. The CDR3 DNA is TGTGCCAGCAGTCGCCGACAAACAGATACGCAGTATTTT. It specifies CASSRRQTDTQYF.

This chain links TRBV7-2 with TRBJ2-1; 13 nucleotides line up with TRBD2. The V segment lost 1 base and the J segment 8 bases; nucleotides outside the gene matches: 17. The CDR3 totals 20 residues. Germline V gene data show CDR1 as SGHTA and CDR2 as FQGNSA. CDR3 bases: TGTGCCAGCAGCTTAGGGGGGGTTGTTCGGGGACTAGCGGGAATGGATGAGCAGTTCTTC. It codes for CASSLGGVVRGLAGMDEQFF.

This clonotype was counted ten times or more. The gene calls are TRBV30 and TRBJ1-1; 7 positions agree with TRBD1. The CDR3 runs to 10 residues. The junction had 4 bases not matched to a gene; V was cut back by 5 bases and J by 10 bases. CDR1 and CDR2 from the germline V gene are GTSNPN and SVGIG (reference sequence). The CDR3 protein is CAWGTGVAFF. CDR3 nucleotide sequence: TGTGCCTGGGGAACAGGGGTAGCTTTCTTT.

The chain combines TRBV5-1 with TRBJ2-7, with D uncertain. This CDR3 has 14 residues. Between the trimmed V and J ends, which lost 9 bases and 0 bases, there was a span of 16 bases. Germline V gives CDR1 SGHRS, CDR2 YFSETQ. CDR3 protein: CATQPRDNSYEQYF. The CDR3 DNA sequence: TGCGCCACTCAACCTCGCGACAACTCCTACGAGCAGTACTTC.

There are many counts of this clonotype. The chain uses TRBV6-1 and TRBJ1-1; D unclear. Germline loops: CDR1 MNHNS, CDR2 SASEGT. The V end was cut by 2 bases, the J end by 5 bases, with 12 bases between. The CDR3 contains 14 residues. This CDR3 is CASSEPGMGTEAFF. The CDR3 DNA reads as TGTGCCAGCAGTGAACCGGGGATGGGAACTGAAGCTTTCTTT.

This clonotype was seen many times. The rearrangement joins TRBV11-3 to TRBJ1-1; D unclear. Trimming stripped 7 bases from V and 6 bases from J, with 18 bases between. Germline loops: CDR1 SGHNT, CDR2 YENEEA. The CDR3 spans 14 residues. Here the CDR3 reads CASTPRDSSAEAFF. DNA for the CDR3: TGTGCCAGCACCCCACGAGACTCCTCGGCTGAAGCTTTCTTT.

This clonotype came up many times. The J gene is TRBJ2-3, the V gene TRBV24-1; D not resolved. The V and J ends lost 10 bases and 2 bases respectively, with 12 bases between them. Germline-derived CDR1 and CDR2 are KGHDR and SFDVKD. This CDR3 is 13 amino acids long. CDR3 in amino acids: CATENRLTDTQYF. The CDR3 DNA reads TGTGCCACGGAGAATCGGCTCACAGATACGCAGTATTTT.

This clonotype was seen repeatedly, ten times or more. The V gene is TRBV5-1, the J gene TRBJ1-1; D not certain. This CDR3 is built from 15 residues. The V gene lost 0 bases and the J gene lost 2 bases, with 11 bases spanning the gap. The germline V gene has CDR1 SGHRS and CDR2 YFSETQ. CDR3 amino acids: CASSLVPTTNTEAFF. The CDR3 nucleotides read TGCGCCAGCAGCTTGGTTCCCACAACAAACACTGAAGCTTTCTTT.

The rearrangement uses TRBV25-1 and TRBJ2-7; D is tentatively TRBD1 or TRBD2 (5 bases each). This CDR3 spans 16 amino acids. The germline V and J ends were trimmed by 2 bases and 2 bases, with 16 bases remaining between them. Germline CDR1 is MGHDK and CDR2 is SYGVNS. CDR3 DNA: TGTGCCAGCAGTGAAGGGGGTCAGCTAGAGCCCTACGAGCAGTACTTC. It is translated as CASSEGGQLEPYEQYF.

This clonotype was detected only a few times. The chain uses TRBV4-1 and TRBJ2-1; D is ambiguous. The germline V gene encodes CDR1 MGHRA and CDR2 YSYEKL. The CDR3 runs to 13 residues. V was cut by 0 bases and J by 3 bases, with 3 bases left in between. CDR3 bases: TGCGCCAGCAGCCAAGACTTCTACAATGAGCAGTTCTTC. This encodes CASSQDFYNEQFF.

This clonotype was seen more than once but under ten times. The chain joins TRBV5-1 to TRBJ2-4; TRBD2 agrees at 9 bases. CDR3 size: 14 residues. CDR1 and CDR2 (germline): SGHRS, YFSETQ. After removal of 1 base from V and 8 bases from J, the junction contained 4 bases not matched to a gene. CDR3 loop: CASSLRGRGDIQYF. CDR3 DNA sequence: TGCGCCAGCAGCTTGCGCGGGAGGGGAGACATTCAGTACTTC.